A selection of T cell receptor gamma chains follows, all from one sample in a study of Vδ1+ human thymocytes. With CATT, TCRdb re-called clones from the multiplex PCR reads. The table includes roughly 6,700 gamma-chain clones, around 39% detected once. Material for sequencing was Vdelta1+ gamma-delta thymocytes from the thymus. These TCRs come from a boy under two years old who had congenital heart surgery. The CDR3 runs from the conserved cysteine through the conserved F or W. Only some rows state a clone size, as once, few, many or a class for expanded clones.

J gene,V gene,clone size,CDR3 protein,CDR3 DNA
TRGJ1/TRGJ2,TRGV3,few,CATWDRRLNYYKKLF,TGTGCCACCTGGGACAGGCGACTAAACTATTATAAGAAACTCTTT
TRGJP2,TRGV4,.,CATWSNSSDWIKTF,TGTGCCACCTGGTCTAATAGTAGTGATTGGATCAAGACGTTT
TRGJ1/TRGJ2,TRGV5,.,CATWDLNYYKKLF,TGTGCCACCTGGGACTTGAATTATTATAAGAAACTCTTT
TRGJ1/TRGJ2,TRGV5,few,CATCDRRTYKKLF,TGTGCCACCTGTGACAGGCGTACTTATAAGAAACTCTTT
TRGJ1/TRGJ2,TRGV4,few,CATWDVSGILF,TGTGCCACCTGGGATGTTAGCGGTATACTCTTT
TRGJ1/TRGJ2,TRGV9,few,CALWEPPKKLF,TGTGCCTTGTGGGAGCCCCCTAAGAAACTATTT
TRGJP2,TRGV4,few,CATWDGYWDWIKTF,TGTGCCACCTGGGATGGGTATTGGGATTGGATCAAGACGTTT
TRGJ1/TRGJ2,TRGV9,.,CALWTLYYKKLF,TGTGCCTTGTGGACCTTATATTATAAGAAACTCTTT
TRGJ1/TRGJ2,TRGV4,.,CANWGDYKKLF,TGTGCCAACTGGGGGGATTATAAGAAACTCTTT
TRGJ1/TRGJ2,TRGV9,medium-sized,CALWEVQSRKKLF,TGTGCCTTGTGGGAGGTGCAAAGTAGGAAGAAACTCTTT
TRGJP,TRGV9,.,CALWAGELGKKIKVF,TGTGCCTTGTGGGCGGGAGAGTTGGGCAAAAAAATCAAGGTATTT
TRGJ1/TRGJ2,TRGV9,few,CALWEGKGYYKKLF,TGTGCCTTGTGGGAGGGGAAGGGTTATTATAAGAAACTCTTT
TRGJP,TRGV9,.,CALRITQELGKKIKVF,TGTGCCTTGCGGATTACGCAAGAGTTGGGCAAAAAAATCAAGGTATTT
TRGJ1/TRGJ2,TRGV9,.,CALWGPNYYRKLF,TGTGCCTTGTGGGGGCCAAATTATTATAGGAAACTATTT
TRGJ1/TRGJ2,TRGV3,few,CATWDRLGRHYYKKLF,TGTGCCACCTGGGACAGGCTCGGCCGCCATTATTATAAGAAACTCTTT
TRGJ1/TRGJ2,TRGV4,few,CATLYGRGNTLF,TGTGCCACCTTGTATGGTCGAGGGAATACCCTCTTT
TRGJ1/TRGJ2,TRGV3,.,CATWDRPFYYYKKLF,TGTGCCACCTGGGACAGGCCATTCTATTATTATAAGAAACTCTTT
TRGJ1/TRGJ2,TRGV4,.,CATWDVGYYKKLF,TGTGCCACCTGGGATGTCGGGTATTATAAGAAACTCTTT
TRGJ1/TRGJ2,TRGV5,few,CATWDRRYKKLF,TGTGCCACCTGGGACAGACGATATAAGAAACTCTTT
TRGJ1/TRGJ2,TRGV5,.,CATWDRLNYKKLF,TGTGCCACCTGGGACAGGCTAAACTATAAGAAACTCTTT
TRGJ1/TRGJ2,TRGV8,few,CATWDTTYYKKLF,TGTGCCACCTGGGATACCACTTATTATAAGAAACTCTTT
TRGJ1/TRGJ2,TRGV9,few,CALWEVYGKLF,TGTGCCTTGTGGGAGGTGTATGGGAAACTCTTT
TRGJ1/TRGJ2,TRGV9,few,CALWDVNYYKKLF,TGTGCCTTGTGGGATGTGAATTATTATAAGAAACTCTTT
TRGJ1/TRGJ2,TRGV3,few,CASWDRYYKKLF,TGTGCCTCCTGGGACAGGTATTATAAGAAACTCTTT
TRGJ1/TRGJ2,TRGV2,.,CATWDGRSYKKLF,TGTGCCACCTGGGACGGGCGTAGTTATAAGAAACTCTTT
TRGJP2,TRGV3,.,CATWDRPGSDWIKTF,TGTGCCACCTGGGACAGGCCGGGTAGTGATTGGATCAAGACGTTT
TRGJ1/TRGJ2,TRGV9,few,CALWEVLGYKKLF,TGTGCCTTGTGGGAGGTGTTAGGGTATAAGAAACTCTTT
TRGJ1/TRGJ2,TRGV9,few,CASWELSKKLF,TGTGCCTCGTGGGAGCTTAGTAAGAAACTCTTT
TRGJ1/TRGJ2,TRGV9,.,CARDTYYKKLF,TGTGCCCGTGACACTTATTATAAGAAACTCTTT
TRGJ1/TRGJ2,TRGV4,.,CATWDSLNYKKLF,TGTGCCACCTGGGATTCCCTAAATTATAAGAAACTATTT
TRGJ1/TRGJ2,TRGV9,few,CALWEVQGYKKLF,TGTGCCTTGTGGGAGGTGCAGGGTTATAAGAAACTCTTT
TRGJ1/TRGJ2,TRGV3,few,CATWSLYYKKLF,TGTGCCACATGGTCCCTTTATTATAAGAAACTCTTT
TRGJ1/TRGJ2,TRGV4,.,CATWDQSYYKKLF,TGTGCCACCTGGGATCAGAGTTATTATAAGAAACTCTTT
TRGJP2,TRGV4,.,CATWDVGRIKTF,TGTGCCACCTGGGATGTAGGGAGGATCAAGACGTTT
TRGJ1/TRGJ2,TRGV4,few,CAAWDPYYKKLF,TGTGCCGCCTGGGACCCTTATTATAAGAAACTCTTT
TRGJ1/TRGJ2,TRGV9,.,CALWVRKLF,TGTGCCTTGTGGGTACGGAAACTCTTT
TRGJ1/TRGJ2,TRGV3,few,CATWDRRKYKKLF,TGTGCCACCTGGGACAGGCGGAAGTATAAGAAACTCTTT
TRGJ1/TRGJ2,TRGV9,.,CALWEVQGYKKLF,TGTGCCTTGTGGGAGGTGCAGGGCTATAAGAAACTCTTT
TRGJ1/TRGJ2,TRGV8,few,CATWDGRRKLF,TGTGCCACCTGGGACGGAAGGAGGAAACTCTTT
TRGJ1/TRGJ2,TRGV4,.,CATWDGYYYKKLF,TGTGCCACCTGGGATGGCTATTATTATAAGAAACTCTTT
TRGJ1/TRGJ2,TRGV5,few,CATWDSFSMSFWKLF,TGTGCCACCTGGGACAGCTTTAGTATGTCCTTTTGGAAACTCTTT
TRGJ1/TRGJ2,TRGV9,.,CALWGKKLF,TGTGCCTTGTGGGGAAAGAAACTCTTT
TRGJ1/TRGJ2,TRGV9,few,CALWEVPSNYYKKLF,TGTGCCTTGTGGGAGGTGCCGTCGAATTATTATAAGAAACTCTTT